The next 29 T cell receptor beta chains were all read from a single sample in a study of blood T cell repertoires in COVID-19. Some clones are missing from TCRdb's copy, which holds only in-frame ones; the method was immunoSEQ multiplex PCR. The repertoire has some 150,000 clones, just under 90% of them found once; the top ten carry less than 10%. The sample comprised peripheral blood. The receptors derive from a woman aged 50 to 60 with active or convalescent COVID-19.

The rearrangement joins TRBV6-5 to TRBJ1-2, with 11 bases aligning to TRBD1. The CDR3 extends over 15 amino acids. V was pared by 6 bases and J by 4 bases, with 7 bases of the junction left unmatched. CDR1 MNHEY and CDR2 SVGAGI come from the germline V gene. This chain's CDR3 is CASRTGTGGPYGYTF. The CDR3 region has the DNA TGTGCCAGCAGGACCGGGACAGGGGGTCCCTATGGCTACACCTTC.

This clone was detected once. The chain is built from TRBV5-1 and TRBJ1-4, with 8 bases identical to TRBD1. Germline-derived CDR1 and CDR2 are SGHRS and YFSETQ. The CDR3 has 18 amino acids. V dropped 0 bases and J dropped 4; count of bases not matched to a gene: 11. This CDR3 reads CASSLAGTGWGNNEKLFF. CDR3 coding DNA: TGCGCCAGCAGCTTGGCCGGGACAGGTTGGGGAAATAATGAAAAACTGTTTTTT. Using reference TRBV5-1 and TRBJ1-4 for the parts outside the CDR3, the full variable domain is KAGVTQTPRYLIKTRGQQVTLSCSPISGHRSVSWYQQTPGQGLQFLFEYFSETQRNKGNFPGRFSGRQFSNSRSEMNVSTLELGDSALYLCASSLAGTGWGNNEKLFFGSGTQLSVL.

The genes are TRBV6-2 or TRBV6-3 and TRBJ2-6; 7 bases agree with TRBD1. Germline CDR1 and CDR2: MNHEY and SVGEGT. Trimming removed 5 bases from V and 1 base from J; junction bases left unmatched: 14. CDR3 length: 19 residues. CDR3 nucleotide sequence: TGTGCCAGCAGTCCATTACAGGGGAACCCCGAATCTGGGGCCAACGTCCTGACTTTC. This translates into CASSPLQGNPESGANVLTF.

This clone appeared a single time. The CDR3 here is CASSPLQDRDSGNTIYF. Written as DNA, the CDR3 is TGTGCCAGCTCACCCCTACAGGACAGGGACTCTGGAAACACCATATATTTT. J is TRBJ1-3 and V is TRBV18, with 8 bases that match TRBD1. CDR3 length equals 17 residues. Germline values: CDR1 KGHSH, CDR2 LQKENI. V gave up 3 bases and J gave up 0 bases; unmatched junction bases: 7.

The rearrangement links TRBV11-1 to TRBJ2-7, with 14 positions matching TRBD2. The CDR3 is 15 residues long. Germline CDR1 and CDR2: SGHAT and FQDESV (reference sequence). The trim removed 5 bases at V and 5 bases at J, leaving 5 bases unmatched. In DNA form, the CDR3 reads TGTGCCAGCAGCCCGGGACTAGCGGGAGCACACGAGCAGTACTTC. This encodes CASSPGLAGAHEQYF.

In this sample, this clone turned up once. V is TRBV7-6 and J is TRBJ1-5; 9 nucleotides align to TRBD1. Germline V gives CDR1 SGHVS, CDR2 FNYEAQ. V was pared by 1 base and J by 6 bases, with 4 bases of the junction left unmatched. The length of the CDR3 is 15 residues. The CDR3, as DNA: TGTGCCAGCAGCTTAGGGACAGGGGTCGGTCAGCCCCAGCATTTT. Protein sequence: CASSLGTGVGQPQHF.

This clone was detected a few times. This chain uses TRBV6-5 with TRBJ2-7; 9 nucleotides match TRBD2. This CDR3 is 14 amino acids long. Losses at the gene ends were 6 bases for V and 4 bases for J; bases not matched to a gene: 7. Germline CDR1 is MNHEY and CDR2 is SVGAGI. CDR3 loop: CASRLSGGTYEQYF. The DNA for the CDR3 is TGTGCCAGCAGACTTAGCGGGGGAACTTACGAGCAGTACTTC.

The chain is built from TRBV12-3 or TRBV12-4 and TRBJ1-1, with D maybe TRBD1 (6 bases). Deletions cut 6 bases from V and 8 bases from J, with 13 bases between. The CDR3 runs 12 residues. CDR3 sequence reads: CASSPRRGEAFF. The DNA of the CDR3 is TGTGCCAGCAGCCCCCGCAGGGGCGAAGCTTTCTTT.

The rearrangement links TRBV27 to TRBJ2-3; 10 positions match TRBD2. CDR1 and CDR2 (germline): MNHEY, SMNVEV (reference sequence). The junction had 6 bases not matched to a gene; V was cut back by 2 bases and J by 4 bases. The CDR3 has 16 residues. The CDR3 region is CASSLTGLAGADTQYF. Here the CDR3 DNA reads TGTGCCAGCAGTTTAACTGGGCTAGCGGGGGCAGATACGCAGTATTTT.

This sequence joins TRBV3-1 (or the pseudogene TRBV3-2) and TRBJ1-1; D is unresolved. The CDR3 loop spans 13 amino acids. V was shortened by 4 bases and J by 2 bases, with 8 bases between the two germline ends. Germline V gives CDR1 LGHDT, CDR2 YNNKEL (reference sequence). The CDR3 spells CASSPRLNTEAFF. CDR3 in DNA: TGTGCCAGCAGCCCACGACTCAACACTGAAGCTTTCTTT.

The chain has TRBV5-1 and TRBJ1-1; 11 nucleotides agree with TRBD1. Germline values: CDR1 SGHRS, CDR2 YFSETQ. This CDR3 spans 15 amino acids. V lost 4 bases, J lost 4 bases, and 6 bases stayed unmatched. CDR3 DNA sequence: TGCGCCAGCAGCCTGGTCGGGACAGGGGGCACTGAAGCTTTCTTT. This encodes CASSLVGTGGTEAFF.

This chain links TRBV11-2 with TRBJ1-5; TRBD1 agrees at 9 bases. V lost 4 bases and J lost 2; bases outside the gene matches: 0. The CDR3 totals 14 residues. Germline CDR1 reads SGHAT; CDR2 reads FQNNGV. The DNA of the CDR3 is TGTGCCAGCAGCTGGACAGGGGGCAATCAGCCCCAGCATTTT. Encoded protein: CASSWTGGNQPQHF. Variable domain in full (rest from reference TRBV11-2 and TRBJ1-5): EAGVAQSPRYKIIEKRQSVAFWCNPISGHATLYWYQQILGQGPKLLIQFQNNGVVDDSQLPKDRFSAERLKGVDSTLKIQPAKLEDSAVYLCASSWTGGNQPQHFGDGTRLSIL.

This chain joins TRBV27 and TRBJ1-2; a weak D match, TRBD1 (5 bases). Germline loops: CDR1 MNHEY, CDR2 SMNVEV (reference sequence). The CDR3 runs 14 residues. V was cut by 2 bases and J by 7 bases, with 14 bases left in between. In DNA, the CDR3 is TGTGCCAGCAGTTTACGCCAGGGAAATATTGGCTACACCTTC. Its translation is CASSLRQGNIGYTF.

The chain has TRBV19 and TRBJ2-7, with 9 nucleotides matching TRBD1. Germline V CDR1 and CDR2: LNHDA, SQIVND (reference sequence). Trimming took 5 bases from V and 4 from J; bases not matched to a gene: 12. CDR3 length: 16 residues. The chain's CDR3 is CASSLNTGDRVYEQYF. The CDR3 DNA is TGTGCCAGTAGTCTCAATACCGGGGACAGGGTTTACGAGCAGTACTTC.

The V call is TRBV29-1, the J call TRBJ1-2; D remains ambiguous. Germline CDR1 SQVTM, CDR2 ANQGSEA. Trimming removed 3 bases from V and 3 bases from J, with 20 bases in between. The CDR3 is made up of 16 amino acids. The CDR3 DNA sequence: TGCAGCGTTGAGGGCGACGATTCCCCCACGGACTATGGCTACACCTTC. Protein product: CSVEGDDSPTDYGYTF.

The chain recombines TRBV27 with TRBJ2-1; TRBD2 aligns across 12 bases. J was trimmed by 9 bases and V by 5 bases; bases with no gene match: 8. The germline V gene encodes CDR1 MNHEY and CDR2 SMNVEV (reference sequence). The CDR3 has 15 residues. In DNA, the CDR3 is TGTGCCAGCAGTCTACTAGCGGGAGGAATGGGTGAGCAGTTCTTC. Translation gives CASSLLAGGMGEQFF.

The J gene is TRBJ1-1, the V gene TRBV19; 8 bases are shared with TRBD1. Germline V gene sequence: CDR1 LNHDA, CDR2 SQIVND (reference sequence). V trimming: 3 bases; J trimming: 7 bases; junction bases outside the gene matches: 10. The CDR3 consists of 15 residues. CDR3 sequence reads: CASSMVQGAGGEAFF. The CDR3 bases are TGTGCCAGTAGTATGGTCCAGGGGGCCGGGGGTGAAGCTTTCTTT.

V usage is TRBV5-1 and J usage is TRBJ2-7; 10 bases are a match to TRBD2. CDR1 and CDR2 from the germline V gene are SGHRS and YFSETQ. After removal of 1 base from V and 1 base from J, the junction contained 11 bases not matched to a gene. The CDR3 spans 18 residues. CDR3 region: CASSLLPPSGSSSYEQYF. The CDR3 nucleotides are TGCGCCAGCAGCTTGCTGCCCCCTAGCGGGAGTAGTTCCTACGAGCAGTACTTC.

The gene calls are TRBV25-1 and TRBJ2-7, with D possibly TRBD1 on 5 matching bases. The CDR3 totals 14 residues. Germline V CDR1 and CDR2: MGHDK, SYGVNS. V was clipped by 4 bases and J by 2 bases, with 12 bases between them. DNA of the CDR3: TGTGCCAGCAGTGGCCAGACAGATACCTACGAGCAGTACTTC. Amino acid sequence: CASSGQTDTYEQYF.

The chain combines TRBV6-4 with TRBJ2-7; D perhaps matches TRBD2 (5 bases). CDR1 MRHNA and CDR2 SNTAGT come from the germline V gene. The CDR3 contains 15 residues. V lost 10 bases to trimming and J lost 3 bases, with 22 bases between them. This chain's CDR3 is CATPNREEEDYEQYF. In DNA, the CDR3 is TGTGCCACCCCCAATCGCGAGGAGGAGGACTACGAGCAGTACTTC.

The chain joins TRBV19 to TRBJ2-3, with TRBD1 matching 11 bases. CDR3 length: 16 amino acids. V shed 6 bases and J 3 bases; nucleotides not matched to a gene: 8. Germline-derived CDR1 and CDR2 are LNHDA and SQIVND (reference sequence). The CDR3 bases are TGTGCCAGTAGCAATGGACAGGGGGCGGGAACAGATACGCAGTATTTT. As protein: CASSNGQGAGTDTQYF.

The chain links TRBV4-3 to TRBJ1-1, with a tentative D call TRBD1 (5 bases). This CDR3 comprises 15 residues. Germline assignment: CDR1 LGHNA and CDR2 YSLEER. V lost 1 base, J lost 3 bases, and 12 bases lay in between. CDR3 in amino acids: CASSQGVGDYTEAFF. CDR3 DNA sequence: TGCGCCAGCAGCCAAGGGGTAGGGGATTACACTGAAGCTTTCTTT.

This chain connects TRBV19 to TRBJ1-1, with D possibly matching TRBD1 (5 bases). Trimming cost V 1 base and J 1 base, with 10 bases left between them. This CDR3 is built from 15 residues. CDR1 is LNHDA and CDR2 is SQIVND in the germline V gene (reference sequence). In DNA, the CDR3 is TGTGCCAGTAGTATAGTAGGGGCCGCGAACACTGAAGCTTTCTTT. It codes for CASSIVGAANTEAFF.

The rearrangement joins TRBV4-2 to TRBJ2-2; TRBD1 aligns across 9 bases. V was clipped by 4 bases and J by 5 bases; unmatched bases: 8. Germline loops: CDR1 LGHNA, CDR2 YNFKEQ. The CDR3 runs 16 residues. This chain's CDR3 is CASSPIQGAITGELFF. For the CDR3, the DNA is TGTGCCAGCAGCCCGATACAGGGGGCCATAACCGGGGAGCTGTTTTTT.

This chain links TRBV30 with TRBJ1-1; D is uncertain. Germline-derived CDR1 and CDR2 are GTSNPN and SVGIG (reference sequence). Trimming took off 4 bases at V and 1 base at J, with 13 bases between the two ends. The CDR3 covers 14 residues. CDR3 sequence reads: CAWIPGSGNTEAFF. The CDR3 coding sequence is TGTGCCTGGATCCCGGGATCGGGGAACACTGAAGCTTTCTTT.

The CDR3 sequence is CASSDTGTGGSSPLHF. The DNA for the CDR3 is TGTGCCAGCAGTGATACCGGGACAGGGGGCTCTTCACCCCTCCACTTT. The rearrangement links TRBV6-1 to TRBJ1-6; 12 positions match TRBD1. The CDR3 has 16 residues. J was trimmed by 9 bases and V by 3 bases; bases with no gene match: 6. The V gene's germline CDR1 is MNHNS and CDR2 SASEGT.

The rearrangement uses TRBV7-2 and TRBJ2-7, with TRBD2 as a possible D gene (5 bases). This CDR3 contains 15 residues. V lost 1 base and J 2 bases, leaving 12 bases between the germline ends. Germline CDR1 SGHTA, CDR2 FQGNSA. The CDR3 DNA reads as TGTGCCAGCAGCTTAGTTGCGGACGGGGCCTACGAGCAGTACTTC. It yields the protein CASSLVADGAYEQYF. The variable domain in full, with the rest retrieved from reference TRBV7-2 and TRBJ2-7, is GAGVSQSPSNKVTEKGKDVELRCDPISGHTALYWYRQSLGQGLEFLIYFQGNSAPDKSGLPSDRFSAERTGGSVSTLTIQRTQQEDSAVYLCASSLVADGAYEQYFGPGTRLTVT.

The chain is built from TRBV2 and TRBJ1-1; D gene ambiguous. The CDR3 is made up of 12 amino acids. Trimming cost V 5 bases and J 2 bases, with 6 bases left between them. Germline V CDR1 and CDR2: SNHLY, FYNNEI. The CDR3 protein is CASSKTNTEAFF. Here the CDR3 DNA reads TGTGCCAGCAGTAAGACAAACACTGAAGCTTTCTTT.

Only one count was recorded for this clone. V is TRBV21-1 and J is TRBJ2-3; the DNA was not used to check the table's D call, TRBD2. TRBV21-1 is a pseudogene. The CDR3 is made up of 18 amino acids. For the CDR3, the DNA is TGTGCCAGCAGCAAAAGGTTGTGGCGGGGGGGCCTCGCAGATACGCAGTATTTT. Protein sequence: CASSKRLWRGGLADTQYF.